The present T cell receptor (beta chain) was sequenced within a study of blood T cell repertoires in COVID-19. At the level of the study: Both acute and convalescent COVID-19 samples were obtained from the United States, Italy and Spain.

The table lists this clone with a few counts. Method: immunoSEQ multiplex PCR; TCRdb's copy keeps in-frame clones and lacks some. The sample carries about 150,000 clones, 75% to 90% recorded once. Germline CDR1 LGHNA, CDR2 YNFKEQ. This CDR3 has 15 amino acids. The V and J ends lost 3 bases and 8 bases, in that order; junction bases with no gene match: 9. The rearrangement uses TRBV4-2 and TRBJ1-4, with 7 positions matching TRBD1. Sequencing was performed on peripheral blood. The source of this sequence is a man aged 50 to 60 with active COVID-19. This CDR3 reads CASSQGDSHPEKLFF. The CDR3 region has the DNA TGTGCCAGCAGCCAGGGGGACAGCCACCCAGAAAAACTGTTTTTT.